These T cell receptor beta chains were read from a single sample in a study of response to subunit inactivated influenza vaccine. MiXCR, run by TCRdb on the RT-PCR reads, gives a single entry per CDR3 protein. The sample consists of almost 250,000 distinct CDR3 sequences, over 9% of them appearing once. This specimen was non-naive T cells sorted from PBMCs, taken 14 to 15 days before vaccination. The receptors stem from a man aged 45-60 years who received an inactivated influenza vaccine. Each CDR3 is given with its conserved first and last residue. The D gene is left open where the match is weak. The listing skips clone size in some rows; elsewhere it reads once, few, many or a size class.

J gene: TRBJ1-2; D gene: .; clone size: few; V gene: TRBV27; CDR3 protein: CASSSRGDYGYTF; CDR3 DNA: TGTGCCAGCAGTAGTCGGGGAGACTATGGCTACACCTTC
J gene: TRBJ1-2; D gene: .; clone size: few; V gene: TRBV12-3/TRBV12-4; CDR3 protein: CASSFTRYGYTF; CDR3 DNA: TGTGCCAGCAGTTTTACCCGCTATGGCTACACCTTC
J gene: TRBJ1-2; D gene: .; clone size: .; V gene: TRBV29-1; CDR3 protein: CSVRDESGYTF; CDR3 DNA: TGCAGCGTGAGGGACGAAAGCGGCTACACCTTC
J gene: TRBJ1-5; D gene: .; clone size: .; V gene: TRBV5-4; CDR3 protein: CASSLDGHNQPQHF; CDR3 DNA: TGTGCCAGCAGCTTGGACGGTCACAATCAGCCCCAGCATTTT
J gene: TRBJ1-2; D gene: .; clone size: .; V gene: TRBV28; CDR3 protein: CASRGSNYGYTF; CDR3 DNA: TGTGCCAGCAGGGGATCTAACTATGGCTACACCTTC
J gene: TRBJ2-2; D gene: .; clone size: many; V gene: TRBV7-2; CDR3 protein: CASSQTNTGELFF; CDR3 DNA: TGTGCCAGCAGCCAAACAAACACCGGGGAGCTGTTTTTT
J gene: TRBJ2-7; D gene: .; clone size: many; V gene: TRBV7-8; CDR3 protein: CASSSPLVPEQYF; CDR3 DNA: TGTGCCAGCAGCTCCCCGCTAGTACCCGAGCAGTACTTC
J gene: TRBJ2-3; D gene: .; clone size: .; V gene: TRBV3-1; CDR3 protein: CASSQYPGDNTDTQYF; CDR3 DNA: TGTGCCAGCAGCCAATATCCGGGAGACAACACAGATACGCAGTATTTT
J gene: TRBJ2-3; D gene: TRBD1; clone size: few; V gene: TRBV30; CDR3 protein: CAWSRDRGDTQYF; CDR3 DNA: TGTGCCTGGAGTAGGGACAGGGGAGATACGCAGTATTTT
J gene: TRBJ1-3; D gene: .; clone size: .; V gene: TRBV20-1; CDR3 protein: CSAWTVSGNTIYF; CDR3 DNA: TGCAGTGCTTGGACAGTCTCTGGAAACACCATATATTTT
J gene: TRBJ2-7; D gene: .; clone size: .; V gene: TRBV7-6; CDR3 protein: CASSFGGGDYEQYF; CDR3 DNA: TGTGCCAGCAGCTTTGGAGGGGGCGATTACGAGCAGTACTTC
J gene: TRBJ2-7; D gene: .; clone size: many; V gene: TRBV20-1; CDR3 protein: CSASRGPPYEQYF; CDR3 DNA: TGCAGTGCTAGTCGGGGGCCACCCTACGAGCAGTACTTC
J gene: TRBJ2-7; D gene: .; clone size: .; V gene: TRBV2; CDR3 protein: CASSGKRGATFSYEQYF; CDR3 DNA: TGTGCCAGCAGTGGGAAACGGGGGGCTACCTTCTCCTACGAGCAGTACTTC
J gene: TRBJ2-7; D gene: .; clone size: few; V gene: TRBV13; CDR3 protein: CASSLSWGAVSYEQYF; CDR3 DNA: TGTGCCAGCAGCCTTAGCTGGGGGGCCGTATCCTACGAGCAGTACTTC
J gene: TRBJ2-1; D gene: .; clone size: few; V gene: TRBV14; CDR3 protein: CASSPHEDGEQFF; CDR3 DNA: TGTGCCAGCAGCCCGCATGAGGATGGTGAGCAGTTCTTC
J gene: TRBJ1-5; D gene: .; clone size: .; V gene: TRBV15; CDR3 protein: CATSREPGGNQPQHF; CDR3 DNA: TGTGCCACCAGCAGAGAACCAGGGGGCAATCAGCCCCAGCATTTT
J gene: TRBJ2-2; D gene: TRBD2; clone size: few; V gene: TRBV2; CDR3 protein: CASSTSGGAGELFF; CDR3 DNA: TGTGCCAGCAGTACTAGCGGGGGGGCCGGGGAGCTGTTTTTT
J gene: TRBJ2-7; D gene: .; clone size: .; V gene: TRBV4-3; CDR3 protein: CASSQIPTSYEQYF; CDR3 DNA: TGCGCCAGCAGCCAGATTCCGACTAGTTACGAGCAGTACTTC
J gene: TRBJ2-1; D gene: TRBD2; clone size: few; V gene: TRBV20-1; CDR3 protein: CSASTPSGRAYNEQFF; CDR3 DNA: TGCAGTGCTAGCACTCCTAGCGGGAGGGCTTACAATGAGCAGTTCTTC
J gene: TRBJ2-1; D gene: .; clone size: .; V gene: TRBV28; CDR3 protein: CASSPLEKYNEQFF; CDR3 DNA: TGTGCCAGCAGCCCACTAGAGAAGTACAATGAGCAGTTCTTC
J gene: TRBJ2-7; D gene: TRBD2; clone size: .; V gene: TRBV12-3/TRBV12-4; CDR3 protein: CASNYGGVRYEQYF; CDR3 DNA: TGTGCCAGCAACTATGGGGGGGTTCGGTACGAGCAGTACTTC
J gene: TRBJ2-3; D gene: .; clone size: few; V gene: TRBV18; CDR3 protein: CASSPGFRPINTDTQYF; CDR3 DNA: TGTGCCAGCTCACCAGGATTCAGACCCATCAACACAGATACGCAGTATTTT
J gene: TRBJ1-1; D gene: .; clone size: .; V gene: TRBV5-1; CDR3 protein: CASSLAGLSDAFF; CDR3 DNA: TGCGCCAGCAGCTTGGCCGGTCTTTCTGACGCTTTCTTT
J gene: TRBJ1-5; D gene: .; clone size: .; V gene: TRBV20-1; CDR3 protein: CSARKGFGNQPQHF; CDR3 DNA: TGCAGTGCTAGAAAAGGGTTCGGCAATCAGCCCCAGCATTTT
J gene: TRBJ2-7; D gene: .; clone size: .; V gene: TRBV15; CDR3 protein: CATSRDPSVAYEQYF; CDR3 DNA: TGTGCCACCAGCAGAGATCCTTCGGTGGCCTACGAGCAGTACTTC
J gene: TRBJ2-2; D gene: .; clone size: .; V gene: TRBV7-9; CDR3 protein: CASSFYGRVAGELFF; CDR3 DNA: TGTGCCAGCAGCTTCTACGGCAGGGTTGCCGGGGAGCTGTTTTTT
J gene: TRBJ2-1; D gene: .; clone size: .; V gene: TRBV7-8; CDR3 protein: CASSRSRGSSYNEQFF; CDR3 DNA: TGTGCCAGCAGTCGCAGTCGGGGGAGCTCCTACAATGAGCAGTTCTTC
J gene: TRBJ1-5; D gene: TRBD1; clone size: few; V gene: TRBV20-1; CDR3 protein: CSASGGGWTQHF; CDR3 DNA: TGCAGTGCTTCAGGGGGGGGTTGGACCCAGCATTTT
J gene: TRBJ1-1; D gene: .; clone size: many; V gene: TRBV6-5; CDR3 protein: CASSYMRTNTEAFF; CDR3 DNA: TGTGCCAGCAGTTACATGAGAACGAACACTGAAGCTTTCTTT
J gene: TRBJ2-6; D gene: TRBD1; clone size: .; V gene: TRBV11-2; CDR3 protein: CASSLSNRGVSGANVLTF; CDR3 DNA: TGTGCCAGCAGCTTAAGTAACAGGGGTGTATCTGGGGCCAACGTCCTGACTTTC
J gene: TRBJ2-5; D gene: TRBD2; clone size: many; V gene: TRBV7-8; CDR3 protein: CASTLLGGYASLETQYF; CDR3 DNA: TGTGCCAGCACCCTACTGGGAGGGTATGCGAGTTTAGAGACCCAGTACTTC
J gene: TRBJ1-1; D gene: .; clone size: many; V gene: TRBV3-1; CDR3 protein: CASSQVGENTEAFF; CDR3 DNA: TGTGCCAGCAGCCAAGTGGGGGAGAACACTGAAGCTTTCTTT
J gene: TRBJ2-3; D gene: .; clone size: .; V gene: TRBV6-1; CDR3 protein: CASSTIGGISPTDTQYF; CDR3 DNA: TGTGCCAGCAGTACCATCGGGGGCATCTCCCCCACAGATACGCAGTATTTT
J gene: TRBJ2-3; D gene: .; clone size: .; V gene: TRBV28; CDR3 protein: CASRTNGLSTVDTQYF; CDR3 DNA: TGTGCCAGCAGAACAAATGGACTCAGCACGGTTGATACGCAGTATTTT
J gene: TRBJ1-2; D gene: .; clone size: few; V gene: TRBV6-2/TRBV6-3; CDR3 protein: CASSYRNYGYTF; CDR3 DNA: TGTGCCAGCAGTTACAGGAACTATGGCTACACCTTC
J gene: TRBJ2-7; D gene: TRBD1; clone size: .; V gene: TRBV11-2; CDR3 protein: CASSRGQPYEQYF; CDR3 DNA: TGTGCCAGCAGCCGGGGACAGCCCTACGAGCAGTACTTC
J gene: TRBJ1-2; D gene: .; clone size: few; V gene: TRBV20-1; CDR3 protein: CSARAGTESDTF; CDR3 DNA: TGCAGTGCTAGAGCTGGGACCGAGTCAGACACCTTC
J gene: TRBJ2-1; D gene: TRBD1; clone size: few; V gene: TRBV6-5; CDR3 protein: CASRSTGWTQFF; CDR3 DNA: TGTGCCAGCAGGTCGACAGGGTGGACCCAGTTCTTC
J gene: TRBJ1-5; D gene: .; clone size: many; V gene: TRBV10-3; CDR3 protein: CAISHQSNQPQHF; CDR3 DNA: TGTGCCATCAGCCACCAGAGCAATCAGCCCCAGCATTTT
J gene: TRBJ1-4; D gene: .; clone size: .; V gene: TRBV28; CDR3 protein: CASSFSPQGEKLFF; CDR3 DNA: TGTGCCAGCAGTTTCTCGCCCCAGGGTGAAAAACTGTTTTTT
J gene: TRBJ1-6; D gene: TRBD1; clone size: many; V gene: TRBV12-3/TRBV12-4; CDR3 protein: CASSGQGVGNSPLHF; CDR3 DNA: TGTGCCAGCAGCGGACAGGGAGTGGGTAATTCACCCCTCCACTTT
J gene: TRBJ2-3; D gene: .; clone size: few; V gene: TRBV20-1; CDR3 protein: CSARLGTTTTDTQYF; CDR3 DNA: TGCAGTGCTAGATTGGGAACAACCACCACAGATACGCAGTATTTT
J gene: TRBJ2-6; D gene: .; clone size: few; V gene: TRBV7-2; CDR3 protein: CASSLVFGPSGANVLTF; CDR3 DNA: TGTGCCAGCAGCTTAGTGTTCGGCCCCTCTGGGGCCAACGTCCTGACTTTC
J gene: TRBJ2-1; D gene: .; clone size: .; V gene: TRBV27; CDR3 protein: CASRGDFYNEQFF; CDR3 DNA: TGTGCCAGCAGGGGGGACTTTTACAATGAGCAGTTCTTC
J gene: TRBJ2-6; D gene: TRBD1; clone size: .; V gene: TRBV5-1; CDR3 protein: CASSSRTGGSGANVLTF; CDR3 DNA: TGCGCCAGCAGCTCCCGGACAGGGGGCTCTGGGGCCAACGTCCTGACTTTC
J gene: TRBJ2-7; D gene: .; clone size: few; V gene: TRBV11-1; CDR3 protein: CASSSSRYEQYF; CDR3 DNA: TGTGCCAGCAGCTCATCAAGGTACGAGCAGTACTTC
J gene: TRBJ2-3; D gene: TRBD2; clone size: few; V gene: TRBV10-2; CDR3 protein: CASSIAGPWDTQYF; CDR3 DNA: TGCGCCAGCAGTATAGCGGGGCCGTGGGATACGCAGTATTTT
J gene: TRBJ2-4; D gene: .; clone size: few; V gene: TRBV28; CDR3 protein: CASSTGNRNIQYF; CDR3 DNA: TGTGCCAGCAGCACAGGGAATCGAAACATTCAGTACTTC
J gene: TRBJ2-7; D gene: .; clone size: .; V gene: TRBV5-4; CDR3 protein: CASSLVPNNEQYF; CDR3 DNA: TGTGCCAGCAGCTTGGTTCCTAACAACGAGCAGTACTTC
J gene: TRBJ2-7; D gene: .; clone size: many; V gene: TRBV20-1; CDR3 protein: CSPDRPAGTYEQYF; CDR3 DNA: TGCAGCCCTGACCGCCCCGCGGGAACTTACGAGCAGTACTTC
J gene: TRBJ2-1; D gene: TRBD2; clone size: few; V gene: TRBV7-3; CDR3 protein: CASSLSGLGDRRTSGRKNEQFF; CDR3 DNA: TGTGCCAGCAGCTTATCAGGATTGGGGGACAGACGGACTAGCGGGAGGAAAAATGAGCAGTTCTTC
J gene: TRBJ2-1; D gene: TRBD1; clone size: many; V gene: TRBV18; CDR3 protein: CASSPGTGIYNEQFF; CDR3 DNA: TGTGCCAGCTCACCCGGGACAGGTATATACAATGAGCAGTTCTTC
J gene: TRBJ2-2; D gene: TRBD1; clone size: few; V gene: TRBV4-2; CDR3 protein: CASSQRVQGPRYTGELFF; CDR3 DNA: TGTGCCAGCAGCCAAAGGGTACAGGGGCCGCGGTACACCGGGGAGCTGTTTTTT
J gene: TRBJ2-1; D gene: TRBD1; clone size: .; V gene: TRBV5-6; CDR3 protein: CASSSQLRTGGYEQFF; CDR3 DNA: TGTGCCAGCAGCTCTCAACTAAGGACAGGGGGCTATGAGCAGTTCTTC
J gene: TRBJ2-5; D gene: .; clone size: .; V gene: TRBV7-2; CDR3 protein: CASSLALQTQYF; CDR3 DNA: TGTGCCAGCAGCTTGGCCTTGCAGACCCAGTACTTC
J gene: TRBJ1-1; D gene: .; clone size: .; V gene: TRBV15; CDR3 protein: CATSRDRNPEAFF; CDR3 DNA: TGTGCCACCAGCAGAGATCGCAATCCTGAAGCTTTCTTT
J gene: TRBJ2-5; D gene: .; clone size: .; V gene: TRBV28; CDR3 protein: CASGLRPETQYF; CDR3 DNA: TGTGCCAGCGGCCTTCGCCCGGAGACCCAGTACTTC
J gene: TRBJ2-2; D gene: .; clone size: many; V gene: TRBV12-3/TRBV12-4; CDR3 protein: CASRGLGAGELFF; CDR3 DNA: TGTGCCAGCAGGGGGCTAGGCGCCGGGGAGCTGTTTTTT
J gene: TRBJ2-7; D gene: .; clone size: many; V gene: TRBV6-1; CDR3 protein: CASSIDGVGNEQYF; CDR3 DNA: TGTGCCAGCAGCATTGACGGGGTTGGAAACGAGCAGTACTTC